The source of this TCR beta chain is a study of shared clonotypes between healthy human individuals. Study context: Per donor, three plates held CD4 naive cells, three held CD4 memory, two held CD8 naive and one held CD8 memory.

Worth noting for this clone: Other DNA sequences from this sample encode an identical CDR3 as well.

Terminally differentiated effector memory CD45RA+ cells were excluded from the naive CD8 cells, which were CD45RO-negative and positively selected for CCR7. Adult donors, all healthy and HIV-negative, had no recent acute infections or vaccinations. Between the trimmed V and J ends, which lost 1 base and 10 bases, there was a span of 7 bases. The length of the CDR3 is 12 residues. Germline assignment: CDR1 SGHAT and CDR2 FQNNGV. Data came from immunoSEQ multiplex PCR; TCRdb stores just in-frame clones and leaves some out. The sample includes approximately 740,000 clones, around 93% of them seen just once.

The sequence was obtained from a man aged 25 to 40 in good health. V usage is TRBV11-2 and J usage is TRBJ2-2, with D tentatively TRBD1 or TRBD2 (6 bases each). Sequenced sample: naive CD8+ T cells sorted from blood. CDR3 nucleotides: TGTGCCAGCAGCTTAGGGGGGGCGGAGCTGTTTTTT. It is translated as CASSLGGAELFF.